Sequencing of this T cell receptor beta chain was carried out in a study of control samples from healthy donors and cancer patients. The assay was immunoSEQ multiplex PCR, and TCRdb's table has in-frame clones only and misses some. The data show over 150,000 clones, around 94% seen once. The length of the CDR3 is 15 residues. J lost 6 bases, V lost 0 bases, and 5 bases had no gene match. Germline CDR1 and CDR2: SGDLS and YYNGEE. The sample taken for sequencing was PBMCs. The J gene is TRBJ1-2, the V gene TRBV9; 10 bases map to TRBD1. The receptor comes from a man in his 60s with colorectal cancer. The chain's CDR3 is CASSVDDRGLNGYTF. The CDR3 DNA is TGTGCCAGCAGCGTAGACGACAGGGGGCTCAATGGCTACACCTTC.